This T cell receptor (beta chain) was captured in a study of cytomegalovirus exposure and HLA in healthy donors. The study, taken as a whole, reports: Later examination showed HLA-associated TCR beta chains had greater clonal expansion than equally common others. The availability of immune exposure information extended only to CMV serostatus.

CDR3 length: 16 residues. The ends were cut back, 0 bases at V and 4 bases at J, with 15 bases in the middle. CDR1 is MNHEY, CDR2 SVGAGI, per germline. PCR was performed using 60 Vbeta and 13 Jbeta primers. Authors' data handling: As a later analysis found, there were 78 million or so unique TCR beta chains, of which roughly 11 million were shared. Sequencing used immunoSEQ multiplex PCR; TCRdb keeps in-frame clones, though not all of them. V, J and clone size reflect that table, while D and trimming were determined from the DNA. The table shows 200,000 to 250,000 clones, with more than 65% occurring only once. A remark on this clone: Its target is not known.

This rearrangement joins TRBV6-5 to TRBJ1-2, with TRBD1 as a possible D gene (6 bases). The source material was PBMCs. The clonotype originates from a man aged 50-59 years in good health and CMV-seronegative. The CDR3 sequence: CASSYSAGGQGYGYTF. The CDR3 DNA sequence: TGTGCCAGCAGTTACTCTGCGGGGGGCCAGGGCTATGGCTACACCTTC.